This T cell receptor (beta chain) derives from a study of blood T cell repertoires in COVID-19. Measured with immunoSEQ multiplex PCR; TCRdb has only the in-frame clones, and not every one. The sample has roughly 330,000 clones, about 85% seen once; the top ten hold around 5.9%. The V gene end was trimmed by 5 bases and the J gene end by 5 bases; junction bases not matched to a gene: 11. Germline V gives CDR1 GTSNPN, CDR2 SVGIG (reference sequence). CDR3 length equals 14 residues. Which cohort a participant joined came from the clinical history participants gave. This TCR derives from a woman under 40 who had recovered from COVID-19. The rearrangement uses TRBV30 and TRBJ2-7; 8 nucleotides align to TRBD1. The sequenced sample was PBMCs or T cells enriched from blood (not recorded which). CDR3 DNA: TGTGCCTGGGAAACAGGGGGTTTTAGTGACGAGCAGTACTTC. This gives the protein CAWETGGFSDEQYF.